The present entry profiles one TCR beta chain with its context. Its target is unknown. These data come from a study of OX40 agonist ivuxolimab in advanced cancers. CDR3 length equals 16 residues. Germline V gene lookup returns CDR1 SGHRS and CDR2 YFSETQ. J lost 0 bases, V lost 4 bases, and 8 bases had no gene match. Generated by immunoSEQ multiplex PCR, the TCRdb table keeps only in-frame clones and is missing some. The data hold some 80,000 clones, with around 86% observed a single time. Findings of the study overall: Still undetermined is the antigen specificity of the expanded peripheral T cells. Among the least clonally expanded were partial responders at 0.1-3.0 mg/kg.

V and J are TRBV5-1 and TRBJ2-3; 7 nucleotides line up with TRBD2. Sample: CD4+ or CD8+ T cells sorted from blood, taken in a trial of the OX40 agonist ivuxolimab. The sequence was collected from an adult with an advanced solid tumor such as melanoma, head and neck, liver or kidney cancer. Here the CDR3 reads CASSPPVGGSTDTQYF. In DNA form, the CDR3 reads TGCGCCAGCAGCCCCCCCGTCGGGGGGAGCACAGATACGCAGTATTTT.